The T cell receptor (beta chain) described here comes from a study of OX40 agonist ivuxolimab in advanced cancers. This clone was counted once. Its target is not known. This table comes from immunoSEQ multiplex PCR, and its TCRdb copy is limited to in-frame clones, with some not included. This sample carries roughly 50,000 clones, under 95% of them seen once, and the ten largest clones take around 9.3%. Overall study findings and caveats: What antigens the expanded peripheral T cells recognized was never established. CD8+ T cells were the subset that, on average, had more expanded clones than CD4+.

CDR3 size: 16 residues. The V gene's germline CDR1 is SGDLS and CDR2 YYNGEE. The junction had 8 bases not matched to a gene; V was cut back by 3 bases and J by 2 bases. The clonotype comes from an adult with an advanced solid tumor such as melanoma, head and neck, liver or kidney cancer. The sample here was CD4+ or CD8+ T cells sorted from blood, taken in a trial of the OX40 agonist ivuxolimab. The V call is TRBV9, the J call TRBJ1-3; 7 bases are shared with TRBD1. CDR3 nucleotides: TGTGCCAGCAGCGGGCGACAGGGTTGGACTGGAAACACCATATATTTT. Protein sequence: CASSGRQGWTGNTIYF.